Presented here are 10 T cell receptor beta chains from one specimen sequenced in a study of shared clonotypes between healthy human individuals (dated by TCRdb to 2018 to 2021). The library was built by means of the immunoSEQ multiplex PCR assay. Imported from immuneACCESS, the table was reduced by TCRdb to in-frame sequences with V and J called. These copies leave out some clones; in studies compared against another copy, an unresolved V gene accounts for under half, and the cause of the remainder is not known. This sample gives about 1 million clones in total; about 75% of them show up just once. The ten most abundant clones make up roughly 1.5% of the sample. Sequencing was carried out using memory CD4+ T cells sorted from blood. Read against the paper, the sample's cell subset or site label means: CD45RA-negative fraction. The origin of the receptors is a man younger than 35 in good health.

The rearrangement uses TRBV7-2 and TRBJ1-1; D might be TRBD1 (5 bases). This CDR3 has 14 amino acids. Germline V gives CDR1 SGHTA, CDR2 FQGNSA. Between the trimmed V and J ends, which lost 4 bases and 1 base, there was a span of 10 bases. The CDR3 loop is CASSSGRWNTEAFF. The CDR3 DNA follows: TGTGCCAGCAGCTCGGGACGCTGGAACACTGAAGCTTTCTTT.

There are a few counts of this clone. V and J are TRBV18 and TRBJ2-7, with 9 bases aligning to TRBD1. The V and J ends lost 8 bases and 4 bases, in that order; junction bases with no gene match: 6. The CDR3 runs to 13 residues. The germline V gene has CDR1 KGHSH and CDR2 LQKENI. As DNA, the CDR3 is TGTGCCAGCGCTATACAGGGGGCTTACGAGCAGTACTTC. It is translated as CASAIQGAYEQYF.

This chain links TRBV6-4 with TRBJ2-3, with unresolved D. This CDR3 is 15 amino acids long. Trimming stripped 5 bases from V and 1 base from J, with 13 bases between. Germline V gene lookup returns CDR1 MRHNA and CDR2 SNTAGT. CDR3 loop: CASSPLPGRTDTQYF. In nucleotides, the CDR3 is TGTGCCAGCAGTCCCCTTCCGGGCCGCACAGATACGCAGTATTTT.

The V call is TRBV7-6, the J call TRBJ2-3; tentative D call: TRBD2 (5 bases). The germline CDR1 and CDR2 sequences are SGHVS and FNYEAQ. V lost 5 bases, J lost 5 bases, and 17 bases lay in between. This CDR3 is built from 15 residues. The CDR3 DNA sequence: TGTGCCAGCAGCCGCGGACTGCCCGCCCAAGATACGCAGTATTTT. Its translation: CASSRGLPAQDTQYF.

This clone was picked up one time. Here the CDR3 reads CASSGTYNYGYTF. CDR3 sequence (DNA): TGTGCCAGCAGCGGGACGTATAACTATGGCTACACCTTC. V usage is TRBV11-2 and J usage is TRBJ1-2; tentatively, D is TRBD1 (5 bases). The CDR3 extends over 13 amino acids. V dropped 5 bases and J dropped 1 base, with 8 bases sitting between them. CDR1 is SGHAT and CDR2 is FQNNGV in the germline V gene.

The V gene is TRBV5-1, the J gene TRBJ1-1; TRBD1 matches 7 bases. J gave up 6 bases and V 0 bases, and 8 bases lay outside the gene matches. The CDR3 extends over 15 amino acids. Germline V lookup: CDR1 SGHRS, CDR2 YFSETQ. The CDR3 spells CASSLDGQGVSEAFF. The CDR3 nucleotides read TGCGCCAGCAGCTTGGACGGCCAGGGGGTTTCTGAAGCTTTCTTT.

This chain connects TRBV28 to TRBJ2-5; TRBD2 matches 7 bases. There are 16 residues in the CDR3. V gave up 7 bases and J gave up 5 bases; unmatched junction bases: 16. CDR1 is MDHEN and CDR2 is SYDVKM in the germline V gene. CDR3 in amino acids: CASTSAPIAGRETQYF. The DNA of the CDR3 is TGTGCCAGCACCTCCGCCCCAATAGCGGGTCGGGAGACCCAGTACTTC. Using reference TRBV28 and TRBJ2-5 for the parts outside the CDR3, the full variable domain is DVKVTQSSRYLVKRTGEKVFLECVQDMDHENMFWYRQDPGLGLRLIYFSYDVKMKEKGDIPEGYSVSREKKERFSLILESASTNQTSMYLCASTSAPIAGRETQYFGPGTRLLVL.

The genes are TRBV2 and TRBJ1-1; 7 positions agree with TRBD1. Germline CDR1 is SNHLY and CDR2 is FYNNEI. The ends lost 7 bases at V and 8 bases at J; junction bases unmatched: 7. The CDR3 loop spans 12 amino acids. CDR3 nucleotide sequence: TGTGCCAGCACTATCCGGGACAGCGAAGCTTTCTTT. Amino acids: CASTIRDSEAFF.

As to this clone: A much bigger clone sits one base away, suggesting this may be a read error. This chain connects TRBV18 to TRBJ1-1; tentatively, D is TRBD1 (5 bases). This CDR3 is 13 amino acids long. CDR1 KGHSH and CDR2 LQKENI come from the germline V gene. The germline V and J ends were trimmed by 4 bases and 1 base, with 7 bases remaining between them. The CDR3 DNA follows: TGTGCCAGCTCACAAGACAGGAACACTGAAGCTTTCTTT. This translates into CASSQDRNTEAFF.

V is TRBV18 and J is TRBJ1-1; 8 bases match TRBD1. The length of the CDR3 is 15 residues. V dropped 3 bases and J dropped 5; count of bases not matched to a gene: 8. Germline V gene lookup returns CDR1 KGHSH and CDR2 LQKENI. CDR3 bases: TGTGCCAGCTCACCTCTCCAGGGGGCGTCGACTGAAGCTTTCTTT. This gives the protein CASSPLQGASTEAFF.